A selection of T cell receptor beta chains follows, all from one sample in a study of cytomegalovirus exposure and HLA in healthy donors. TCRdb keeps only in-frame clones here, not all; method: immunoSEQ multiplex PCR. Here the sample spans tens of thousands of clones, 94% being singletons. Specimen: PBMCs. These receptors all come from a man aged 18-30 years in good health and CMV-seropositive. The CDR3 runs from the conserved cysteine through the conserved F or W. The D gene is left open where the match is weak.

TRBV4-1	TRBJ2-1	TRBD2	16	CASSQPTSGRWDEQFF	TGCGCCAGCAGCCAACCCACTAGCGGGAGGTGGGATGAGCAGTTCTTC
TRBV9	TRBJ1-2	-	13	CASSAPGGYGYTF	TGTGCCAGCAGCGCCCCGGGGGGCTATGGCTACACCTTC
TRBV9	TRBJ2-7	TRBD1	16	CASSRHQGANSYEQYF	TGTGCCAGCAGCCGACACCAGGGGGCAAACTCCTACGAGCAGTACTTC
TRBV6-8	TRBJ2-3	-	17	CASSYRRVPPPRDTQYF	TGTGCCAGCAGTTACCGGAGAGTTCCTCCCCCACGGGATACGCAGTATTTT
TRBV4-2	TRBJ2-1	-	13	CATSPQGTHEQFF	TGTGCCACCTCGCCCCAAGGGACTCATGAGCAGTTCTTC
TRBV28	TRBJ2-7	TRBD1	15	CASSTPGQNTYEQYF	TGTGCCAGCAGTACGCCGGGACAGAATACCTACGAGCAGTACTTC
TRBV30	TRBJ2-7	-	8	CGADEQYF	TGTGGTGCGGATGAGCAGTACTTC
TRBV28	TRBJ1-1	-	14	CASSYGGVNTEAFF	TGTGCCAGCAGTTATGGGGGCGTGAACACTGAAGCTTTCTTT
TRBV5-1	TRBJ2-7	TRBD1	15	CASSPGDRVAYEQYF	TGCGCCAGCAGCCCGGGGGACAGGGTAGCCTACGAGCAGTACTTC
TRBV28	TRBJ2-2	TRBD2	16	CASSPGTSVNTGELFF	TGTGCCAGCAGTCCCGGGACTAGCGTAAACACCGGGGAGCTGTTTTTT
TRBV7-9	TRBJ2-7	-	14	CASSLDTGRAGQYF	TGTGCCAGCAGCTTAGATACAGGGAGGGCGGGGCAGTACTTC